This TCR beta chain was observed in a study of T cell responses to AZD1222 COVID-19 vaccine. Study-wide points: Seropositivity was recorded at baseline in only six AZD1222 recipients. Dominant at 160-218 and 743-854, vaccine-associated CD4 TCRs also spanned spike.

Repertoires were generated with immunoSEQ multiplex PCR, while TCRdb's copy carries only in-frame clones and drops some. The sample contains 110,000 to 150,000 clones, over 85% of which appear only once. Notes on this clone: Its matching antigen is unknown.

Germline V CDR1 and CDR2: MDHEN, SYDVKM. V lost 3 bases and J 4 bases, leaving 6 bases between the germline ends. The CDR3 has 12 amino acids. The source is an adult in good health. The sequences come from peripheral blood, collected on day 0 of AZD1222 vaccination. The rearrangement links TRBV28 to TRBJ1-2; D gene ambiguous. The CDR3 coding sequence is TGTGCCAGCAGTTTGTTGGGCTATGGCTACACCTTC. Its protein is CASSLLGYGYTF.